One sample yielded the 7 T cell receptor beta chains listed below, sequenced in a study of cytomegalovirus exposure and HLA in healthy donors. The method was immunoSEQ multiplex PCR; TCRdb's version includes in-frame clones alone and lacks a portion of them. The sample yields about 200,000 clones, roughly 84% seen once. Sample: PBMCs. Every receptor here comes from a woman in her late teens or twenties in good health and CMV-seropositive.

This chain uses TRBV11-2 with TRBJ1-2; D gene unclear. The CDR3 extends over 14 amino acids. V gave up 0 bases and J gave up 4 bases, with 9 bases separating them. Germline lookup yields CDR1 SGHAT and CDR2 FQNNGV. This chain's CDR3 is CASSLDVFGYGYTF. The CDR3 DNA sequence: TGTGCCAGCAGCTTAGACGTCTTCGGCTATGGCTACACCTTC.

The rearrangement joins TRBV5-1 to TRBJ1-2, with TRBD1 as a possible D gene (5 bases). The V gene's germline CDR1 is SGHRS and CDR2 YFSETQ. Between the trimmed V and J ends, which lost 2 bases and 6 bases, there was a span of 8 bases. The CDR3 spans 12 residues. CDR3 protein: CASSFSTDGYTF. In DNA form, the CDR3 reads TGCGCCAGCAGCTTCTCGACAGATGGCTACACCTTC. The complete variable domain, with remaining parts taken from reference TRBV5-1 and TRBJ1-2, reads KAGVTQTPRYLIKTRGQQVTLSCSPISGHRSVSWYQQTPGQGLQFLFEYFSETQRNKGNFPGRFSGRQFSNSRSEMNVSTLELGDSALYLCASSFSTDGYTFGSGTRLTVV.

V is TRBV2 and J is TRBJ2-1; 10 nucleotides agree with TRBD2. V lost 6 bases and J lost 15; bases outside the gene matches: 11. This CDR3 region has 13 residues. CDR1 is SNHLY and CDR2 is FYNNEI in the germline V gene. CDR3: CASSGEREGRAFF. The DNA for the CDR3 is TGTGCCAGCAGCGGGGAGCGGGAGGGCCGGGCGTTCTTC.

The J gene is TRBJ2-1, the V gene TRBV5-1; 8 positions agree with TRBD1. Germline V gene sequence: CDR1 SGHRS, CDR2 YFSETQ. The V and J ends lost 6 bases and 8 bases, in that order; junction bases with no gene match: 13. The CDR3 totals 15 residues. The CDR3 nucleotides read TGCGCCAGCATCCCCATACAGGGGGAACGGGATGAGCAGTTCTTC. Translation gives CASIPIQGERDEQFF.

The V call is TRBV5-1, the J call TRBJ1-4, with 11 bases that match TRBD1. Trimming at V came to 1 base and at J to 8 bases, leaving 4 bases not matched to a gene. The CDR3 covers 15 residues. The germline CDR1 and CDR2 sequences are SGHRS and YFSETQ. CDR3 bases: TGCGCCAGCAGCTTGACAGGGACAGGGGGGGAAAAACTGTTTTTT. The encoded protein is CASSLTGTGGEKLFF.

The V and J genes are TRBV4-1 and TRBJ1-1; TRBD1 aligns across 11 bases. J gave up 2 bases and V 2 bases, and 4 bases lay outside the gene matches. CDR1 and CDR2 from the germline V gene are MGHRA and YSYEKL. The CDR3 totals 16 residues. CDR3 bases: TGCGCCAGCAGCCAACGGACAGGGGGCGCAAACACTGAAGCTTTCTTT. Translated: CASSQRTGGANTEAFF.

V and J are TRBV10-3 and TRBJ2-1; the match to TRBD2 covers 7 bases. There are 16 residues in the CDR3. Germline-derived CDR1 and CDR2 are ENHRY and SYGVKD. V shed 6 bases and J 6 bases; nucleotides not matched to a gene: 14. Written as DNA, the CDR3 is TGTGCCATCAGCTCTAGCGGCGGGGGTATCGGCAATGAGCAGTTCTTC. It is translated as CAISSSGGGIGNEQFF.